The 14 T cell receptor beta chains listed next were all sequenced from one sample in a study of tumor-infiltrating lymphocytes in primary liver carcinoma (dated by TCRdb to the late 2010s). Blood RNA was extracted from unsorted whole blood using TRIzol reagent, and germline DNA was obtained with the DNeasy Blood & Tissue kit. Sequencing instrument: Illumina HiSeq 2500. TCRbeta-specific cDNA was reverse-transcribed from 500 to 550 ng total RNA using a constant-region primer and ProtoScript II reverse transcriptase. The TCRbeta libraries were prepared through three rounds of nested multiplex PCR following a slightly modified ARM-PCR procedure. Each of the first two PCR rounds ran for approximately 9 cycles and used multiplex TRBV1-TRBV30 forward primers together with a Cbeta reverse primer. TCRdb itself trimmed the public reads at Q25 with fastp, ran MiXCR and retained productive beta chains. Every distinct CDR3 protein forms one entry, paired with its most common genes and DNA. Within this sample are some 200,000 distinct CDR3 sequences, with around three fifths of them counted one time only. Of the sample, about 7.1% is held by the ten largest clones.

Sequenced sample: peripheral blood. The receptors come from a woman aged 60-75 years with primary liver carcinoma and hepatitis B virus infection.

On this clonotype itself: This may be a read error: a much more frequent sequence differs by one nucleotide. J is TRBJ1-1 and V is TRBV7-9; perhaps TRBD1 as D (6 bases). The CDR3 is made up of 14 amino acids. CDR1 is SEHNR and CDR2 is FQNEAQ in the germline V gene (reference sequence). The CDR3 here is CVSSLGGVNTEAFF. CDR3 DNA: TGTGTCAGCAGCTTAGGGGGGGTGAACACTGAAGCTTTCTTT.

This clonotype has only a few counts. This sequence joins TRBV4-1 and TRBJ2-7; the match to TRBD2 covers 7 bases. This CDR3 region has 16 residues. Germline values: CDR1 MGHRA, CDR2 YSYEKL. The J segment lost 5 bases and the V segment lost 4 bases, leaving 14 bases of the junction unmatched. CDR3 in DNA: TGCGCCAGCAGCCGAACTCCGGGGGAGGGCCTCGACGAGCAGTACTTC. Its protein product is CASSRTPGEGLDEQYF.

On this clonotype itself: Its ends do not fully match the called genes, so a read error is possible. This chain joins TRBV29-1 and TRBJ2-2; 8 bases match TRBD2. The CDR3 length is 15 residues. Germline V gene data show CDR1 as SQVTM and CDR2 as ANQGSEA. In DNA form, the CDR3 reads TGCAGAGTTGCCGGGGGACTAGGGGGAACCGGGGAGCTGTCTTTT. This translates into CRVAGGLGGTGELSF.

On this clonotype itself: Because the CDR3's place on the DNA is in doubt, the DNA is left out and the CDR3 is given as listed by TCRdb. The chain combines TRBV14 with TRBJ1-1; TRBD1, the table's D call, lacks a check against the DNA. Germline V lookup: CDR1 SGHDN, CDR2 FVKESK. The CDR3 spans 14 amino acids, including both terminal residues. This CDR3 reads CASSGWAGGTEALF.

As concerns this clonotype: At one of its ends the junction is not consistent with the germline gene, which may arise from a read error. The chain has TRBV11-1 and TRBJ1-5; no clear D gene. CDR1 and CDR2 (germline): SGHAT, FQDESV (reference sequence). The CDR3 has 14 residues. CDR3 in amino acids: CASSLEGSSQLQHF. The CDR3 coding sequence is TGTGCCAGCAGCTTAGAAGGGAGCAGTCAGCTCCAGCATTTT. Combining the CDR3 with reference TRBV11-1 and TRBJ1-5 gives the whole variable domain EAEVAQSPRYKITEKSQAVAFWCDPISGHATLYWYRQILGQGPELLVQFQDESVVDDSQLPKDRFSAERLKGVDSTLKIQPAELGDSAMYLCASSLEGSSQLQHFGDGTRLSIL.

Remarks on this clonotype: A much larger clone sits a single nucleotide away, making a read error possible. The chain recombines TRBV12-3 or TRBV12-4 with TRBJ1-1; D gene ambiguous. Trimming took 5 bases from V and 1 from J, leaving 8 bases between them. The CDR3 length is 13 residues. CDR3 region: CASSSWGNTEAFF. In nucleotides, the CDR3 is TGTGCCAGCAGTAGCTGGGGGAACACTGAAGCTTTCTTT.

In the case of this clonotype: One end of the junction is discordant with germline, which a read error may explain. This chain uses TRBV4-2 with TRBJ2-7; 7 bases are a match to TRBD1. Germline CDR1 and CDR2: LGHNA and YNFKEQ. This CDR3 has 14 residues. In nucleotides, the CDR3 is TGTGTCAGCAGCCAAGATCGAGGGGGCCACGAGCAGTACTTC. Protein product: CVSSQDRGGHEQYF.

On this clonotype: At one boundary the junction diverges from the germline segment, which might be a read error. V usage is TRBV11-2 and J usage is TRBJ1-1; D ambiguous. This CDR3 has 12 residues. CDR1 and CDR2 (germline): SGHAT, FQNNGV. The CDR3 nucleotides are TGTGCCAGTAGCTCTGGCGGGATTGAAGCTCTCTTT. Amino acids: CASSSGGIEALF. The complete variable domain, with remaining parts taken from reference TRBV11-2 and TRBJ1-1, reads EAGVAQSPRYKIIEKRQSVAFWCNPISGHATLYWYQQILGQGPKLLIQFQNNGVVDDSQLPKDRFSAERLKGVDSTLKIQPAKLEDSAVYLCASSSGGIEALFGQGTRLTVV.

This clonotype has only a few counts. This chain connects TRBV6-5 to TRBJ1-2; D is uncertain. The V gene's germline CDR1 is MNHEY and CDR2 SVGAGI. This CDR3 is built from 16 residues. Between the trimmed V and J ends, which lost 6 bases and 0 bases, there was a span of 17 bases. The CDR3 bases are TGTGCCAGCAGCCGCACGTACCTTGAGACTAACTATGGCTACACCTTC. Its protein is CASSRTYLETNYGYTF.

This clonotype has a single count. The missing conserved phenylalanine or tryptophan at the end of this CDR3 makes a read error likely. The gene calls are TRBV11-2 and TRBJ2-2; D ambiguous. This CDR3 comprises 14 residues. Germline V gives CDR1 SGHAT, CDR2 FQNNGV. The CDR3: CASILDRQAGELFS. CDR3 bases: TGTGCCAGCATCTTAGATCGTCAGGCCGGAGAGCTGTTTTCT.

This clonotype was counted only a few times. V and J are TRBV7-9 and TRBJ2-1; D might be TRBD1 (5 bases). Between the trimmed V and J ends, which lost 5 bases and 9 bases, there was a span of 14 bases. This CDR3 region has 13 residues. The germline gives CDR1 SEHNR, CDR2 FQNEAQ (reference sequence). The chain's CDR3 is CASSPGSPSEQFF. The CDR3 region has the DNA TGTGCCAGCAGCCCAGGGTCCCCGAGTGAGCAGTTCTTC. Full variable domain (outside the CDR3, taken from reference TRBV7-9 and TRBJ2-1): DTGVSQNPRHKITKRGQNVTFRCDPISEHNRLYWYRQTLGQGPEFLTYFQNEAQLEKSRLLSDRFSAERPKGSFSTLEIQRTEQGDSAMYLCASSPGSPSEQFFGPGTRLTVL.

The genes are TRBV7-9 and TRBJ1-6; 7 nucleotides align to TRBD1. The length of the CDR3 is 17 residues. V lost 4 bases to trimming and J lost 6 bases; unmatched junction nucleotides: 12. Germline CDR1 SEHNR, CDR2 FQNEAQ (reference sequence). CDR3 DNA: TGTGCCAGCAGCTCGGGGACCGACAGGGTCGGTAATTCACCCCTCCACTTT. Translation gives CASSSGTDRVGNSPLHF.

This clonotype was observed many times. The V gene is TRBV6-1, the J gene TRBJ2-7, with TRBD2 matching over 12 bases. The CDR3 contains 15 residues. CDR1 MNHNS and CDR2 SASEGT come from the germline V gene. V lost 6 bases to trimming and J lost 1 base; unmatched junction nucleotides: 4. The DNA for the CDR3 is TGTGCCAGCAGAGAGGGACTAGCGGGTTCCTACGAGCAGTACTTC. It yields the protein CASREGLAGSYEQYF.

The chain recombines TRBV28 with TRBJ2-5; D gene uncertain. V was trimmed by 3 bases and J by 3 bases, leaving 17 bases between them. This CDR3 is 16 amino acids long. Germline V gene sequence: CDR1 MDHEN, CDR2 SYDVKM. The chain's CDR3 is CASSFIRVAMEETQYF. CDR3 sequence (DNA): TGTGCCAGCAGTTTTATTAGGGTGGCTATGGAAGAGACCCAGTACTTC.